These 27 T cell receptor beta chains were all obtained from the same sample, sequenced in a study of T cells in Graves' hyperthyroidism and ophthalmopathy. Amplification yielded TCR beta CDR3 regions, with RNA transcripts as the source. First-round RT-PCR of the TCR CDR3 relied on the HTBI primer set. TCRdb re-called the multiplex PCR reads through MiXCR, storing one row per CDR3 protein. Altogether about 500,000 distinct CDR3 sequences are present, over 15% being singletons, with the ten largest covering 15% to 20%. The sequenced material came from blood. The source is a woman aged 18-29 years with Graves' hyperthyroidism.

The chain carries TRBV20-1 and TRBJ2-7; D gene uncertain. Trimming left V 4 bases short and J 7 bases short, with 11 bases between. This CDR3 comprises 11 residues. Germline V CDR1 and CDR2: DFQATT, SNEGSKA (reference sequence). The DNA of the CDR3 is TGCAGTGCTAAAAGACCCATGGAGCAGTACTTC. Protein product: CSAKRPMEQYF.

The chain is built from TRBV9 and TRBJ2-2; possible D gene TRBD1, 6 bases. CDR1 and CDR2 from the germline V gene are SGDLS and YYNGEE. The CDR3 length is 12 residues. The V end was cut by 4 bases, the J end by 10 bases, with 11 bases between. CDR3 protein: CASSMTGVELFF. Written as DNA, the CDR3 is TGTGCCAGCAGCATGACAGGCGTGGAGCTGTTTTTT.

The chain links TRBV19 to TRBJ2-5; 11 nucleotides match TRBD1. With V trimmed by 6 bases and J by 7 bases, 10 bases remained unmatched. CDR3 length: 15 amino acids. Looked up from germline, CDR1 is LNHDA and CDR2 is SQIVND (reference sequence). The CDR3 DNA reads TGTGCCAGTAGCAGACCCGGGGACAGGGGGGTGACCCAGTACTTC. Protein: CASSRPGDRGVTQYF.

V and J are TRBV5-1 and TRBJ1-1; no reliable D call. The CDR3 length is 15 residues. Germline V gene sequence: CDR1 SGHRS, CDR2 YFSETQ. Trimming shortened V by 4 bases and J by 0 bases, and 13 bases separated the two germline ends. CDR3 region: CASSPLETMNTEAFF. The CDR3 bases are TGCGCCAGCAGCCCCTTAGAAACCATGAACACTGAAGCTTTCTTT.

This clonotype was picked up many times. This chain uses TRBV20-1 with TRBJ2-1; 7 bases line up with TRBD1. V dropped 6 bases and J dropped 8; count of bases not matched to a gene: 10. Germline V gene data show CDR1 as DFQATT and CDR2 as SNEGSKA (reference sequence). This CDR3 comprises 13 residues. CDR3 loop: CSATGQFYDEQFF. The CDR3 DNA sequence: TGCAGTGCAACGGGACAGTTTTACGATGAGCAGTTCTTC.

The chain is built from TRBV20-1 and TRBJ2-5, with 12 positions matching TRBD2. The V segment lost 1 base and the J segment 1 base; nucleotides outside the gene matches: 4. This CDR3 has 16 residues. Germline CDR1 is DFQATT and CDR2 is SNEGSKA (reference sequence). In nucleotides, the CDR3 is TGCAGTGCTAGAGTTCTAGCGGGAGGGTTCCAAGAGACCCAGTACTTC. It yields the protein CSARVLAGGFQETQYF.

This clonotype has only a few counts. The junction departs from the called germline gene at one end, perhaps through a read error. The chain combines TRBV2 with TRBJ1-5; 7 bases are a match to TRBD1. This CDR3 has 17 amino acids. CDR1 and CDR2 from the germline V gene are SNHLY and FYNNEI. CDR3 region: CASGDPTRTGPNQPQHF. The CDR3, as DNA: TGTGCCAGCGGTGACCCAACTCGGACAGGCCCCAATCAGCCCCAGCATTTT. Combining the CDR3 with reference TRBV2 and TRBJ1-5 gives the whole variable domain EPEVTQTPSHQVTQMGQEVILRCVPISNHLYFYWYRQILGQKVEFLVSFYNNEISEKSEIFDDQFSVERPDGSNFTLKIRSTKLEDSAMYFCASGDPTRTGPNQPQHFGDGTRLSIL.

This clonotype was seen repeatedly, ten times or more. In nucleotides, the CDR3 is TGTGCCAGCAGCCAGGCTGGTTACAATGAGCAGTTCTTC. It codes for CASSQAGYNEQFF. The chain is built from TRBV3-1 and TRBJ2-1, with unresolved D. Trimming stripped 3 bases from V and 4 bases from J, with 7 bases between. Germline values: CDR1 LGHDT, CDR2 YNNKEL (reference sequence). This CDR3 spans 13 amino acids.

The chain recombines TRBV4-2 with TRBJ2-1; 10 bases align to TRBD2. This CDR3 has 15 residues. With V trimmed by 1 base and J by 7 bases, 4 bases remained unmatched. Germline V lookup: CDR1 LGHNA, CDR2 YNFKEQ. The CDR3 region has the DNA TGTGCCAGCAGCCAAGTCATAGCGGGAGGAAATGAGCAGTTCTTC. It is translated as CASSQVIAGGNEQFF.

In regard to this clonotype: An end of the junction differs from the germline gene, which may be a read error. The chain uses TRBV24-1 and TRBJ2-7, with 7 nucleotides matching TRBD1. The CDR3 consists of 15 residues. CDR1 is KGHDR and CDR2 is SFDVKD in the germline V gene. The CDR3: CAASDSYRGLNEQYF. Here the CDR3 DNA reads TGTGCCGCCAGTGATTCCTACAGGGGTCTAAACGAGCAGTACTTC.

V is TRBV10-3 and J is TRBJ2-1, with D perhaps matching TRBD1 (8 bases). Per the germline V gene, CDR1 is ENHRY and CDR2 is SYGVKD. The CDR3 runs to 16 residues. V was pared by 4 bases and J by 8 bases, with 21 bases between. In DNA form, the CDR3 reads TGTGCCATCAGTGGGGCCGACAGGGGCCGGGGGGATGAGCAGTTCTTC. Translating it yields CAISGADRGRGDEQFF.

The gene calls are TRBV11-2 and TRBJ1-1, with D uncertain. This CDR3 has 12 amino acids. From germline, CDR1 is SGHAT and CDR2 FQNNGV. V was pared by 6 bases and J by 0 bases, with 5 bases between. The CDR3 DNA follows: TGTGCCAGCAGTGGCCTGAACACTGAAGCTTTCTTT. As protein: CASSGLNTEAFF.

This clonotype was recorded a few times. The CDR3 DNA reads TGTGCCAGCAGCTACCGAGTGAGGGGAAACAATCAGCCCCAGCATTTT. This gives the protein CASSYRVRGNNQPQHF. V usage is TRBV12-3 or TRBV12-4 and J usage is TRBJ1-5; a weak D match, TRBD1 (5 bases). With 6 bases removed from V and 3 bases from J, the gap between germline ends came to 18 bases. The CDR3 has 16 amino acids.

The chain joins TRBV10-3 to TRBJ1-6; D unclear. The germline V gene encodes CDR1 ENHRY and CDR2 SYGVKD. Deletions cut 0 bases from V and 8 bases from J, with 11 bases between. The length of the CDR3 is 15 residues. DNA of the CDR3: TGTGCCATCAGTGAGTCGCCGGGAAGGGATTCACCCCTCCACTTT. This gives the protein CAISESPGRDSPLHF.

This clonotype was recorded many times. V usage is TRBV12-3 or TRBV12-4 and J usage is TRBJ2-3; 7 bases agree with TRBD1. V was pared by 8 bases and J by 2 bases, with 10 bases of the junction left unmatched. The CDR3 sequence is 15 residues long. The CDR3 DNA sequence: TGTGCCAGCGATCATCAGGACAGGACCACAGATACGCAGTATTTT. Translated: CASDHQDRTTDTQYF.

There are a few counts of this clonotype. This sequence joins TRBV20-1 and TRBJ1-5, with 11 nucleotides matching TRBD1. The length of the CDR3 is 15 residues. With V trimmed by 6 bases and J by 4 bases, 8 bases remained unmatched. Germline lookup yields CDR1 DFQATT and CDR2 SNEGSKA (reference sequence). CDR3 sequence (DNA): TGCAGTGCCGAATCCCGGGACAGGGGGAATCAGCCCCAGCATTTT. This codes for CSAESRDRGNQPQHF.

The rearrangement links TRBV5-4 to TRBJ2-7, with TRBD2 matching 8 bases. In germline, CDR1 is SGHNT, CDR2 YYREEE (reference sequence). This CDR3 has 14 residues. V gave up 3 bases and J gave up 0 bases; unmatched junction bases: 2. Here the CDR3 reads CASSYSGASYEQYF. In DNA, the CDR3 is TGTGCCAGCAGCTATAGCGGGGCCTCCTACGAGCAGTACTTC.

This clonotype was seen many times. The V gene is TRBV6-1, the J gene TRBJ2-6, with no clear D. The germline V gene has CDR1 MNHNS and CDR2 SASEGT. V was clipped by 5 bases and J by 1 base, with 9 bases between them. The CDR3 extends over 15 amino acids. The CDR3 sequence: CASSLPVSGANVLTF. The CDR3 region has the DNA TGTGCCAGCAGTTTACCGGTGTCTGGGGCCAACGTCCTGACTTTC.

This clonotype has just a few counts. This chain uses TRBV5-5 with TRBJ2-1; the match to TRBD1 covers 9 bases. From germline, CDR1 is SGHKS and CDR2 YYEKEE (reference sequence). After removal of 4 bases from V and 8 bases from J, the junction contained 7 bases not matched to a gene. The CDR3 contains 14 residues. The CDR3: CASSVGTGRDEQFF. The CDR3 DNA sequence: TGTGCCAGCAGCGTAGGGACAGGGCGGGATGAGCAGTTCTTC.

The chain links TRBV6-1 to TRBJ2-1; TRBD2 agrees at 12 bases. CDR3 length: 12 residues. Germline V gives CDR1 MNHNS, CDR2 SASEGT. The V segment lost 6 bases and the J segment 12 bases; nucleotides outside the gene matches: 3. The DNA of the CDR3 is TGTGCCAGCAGAACGACTAGCGGGGGGCAGTTCTTC. Residues: CASRTTSGGQFF.

This chain links TRBV19 with TRBJ1-2; D call uncertain. Germline V gives CDR1 LNHDA, CDR2 SQIVND (reference sequence). Trimming removed 6 bases at V and 3 bases at J, with 11 bases between. The CDR3 length is 13 residues. The CDR3 DNA sequence: TGTGCCAGTAGGTACGACGGGTACTATGGCTACACCTTC. This gives the protein CASRYDGYYGYTF.

This clonotype was recorded many times. This chain links TRBV10-3 with TRBJ1-1; 11 bases align to TRBD1. This CDR3 has 13 residues. J was trimmed by 4 bases and V by 10 bases; bases with no gene match: 5. The germline V gene encodes CDR1 ENHRY and CDR2 SYGVKD. The CDR3: CANSGTGGTEAFF. In nucleotides, the CDR3 is TGTGCCAACTCCGGGACAGGGGGCACTGAAGCTTTCTTT.

This clonotype was counted at least ten times. This chain links TRBV12-3 or TRBV12-4 with TRBJ2-3; D may be TRBD1 (6 bases). CDR3 length: 14 residues. V shed 4 bases and J shed 0 bases, with 8 bases lying between them. The DNA for the CDR3 is TGTGCCAGCAGTTGGACAGTAAGCACAGATACGCAGTATTTT. The encoded protein is CASSWTVSTDTQYF.

This clonotype was recorded many times. The rearrangement links TRBV4-3 to TRBJ1-2; tentative D call: TRBD1 (5 bases). Germline V CDR1 and CDR2: LGHNA, YSLEER. The CDR3 totals 14 residues. The V gene lost 4 bases and the J gene lost 4 bases, with 13 bases spanning the gap. As DNA, the CDR3 is TGCGCCAGCAGCCTCAGCCCAGGGCTCTATGGCTACACCTTC. Amino acid sequence: CASSLSPGLYGYTF.

This clonotype appeared many times. The chain carries TRBV20-1 and TRBJ2-7, with TRBD2 identical over 11 bases. Trimming removed 4 bases from V and 3 bases from J; junction bases left unmatched: 5. This CDR3 spans 14 amino acids. Germline assignment: CDR1 DFQATT and CDR2 SNEGSKA (reference sequence). In DNA, the CDR3 is TGCAGTGCTACCATACTAGCGGGAGTCTACGAGCAGTACTTC. Amino acid sequence: CSATILAGVYEQYF.

This clonotype showed up just a few times. The genes are TRBV6-1 and TRBJ1-2, with 9 nucleotides matching TRBD1. The CDR3 extends over 14 amino acids. Looked up from germline, CDR1 is MNHNS and CDR2 is SASEGT. V shed 6 bases and J 6 bases; nucleotides not matched to a gene: 8. Here the CDR3 DNA reads TGTGCCAGCAGGACGGGACAGGGTTTACATGGCTACACCTTC. Amino acid sequence: CASRTGQGLHGYTF.

There are many counts of this clonotype. The chain recombines TRBV28 with TRBJ2-7; perhaps TRBD1 as D (8 bases). The CDR3 loop spans 14 amino acids. The V and J ends lost 6 bases and 3 bases respectively, with 15 bases between them. Germline loops: CDR1 MDHEN, CDR2 SYDVKM. The CDR3 nucleotides are TGTGCCAGCAGGAGAAACAGGGGGGGCTACGAGCAGTACTTC. It is translated as CASRRNRGGYEQYF.